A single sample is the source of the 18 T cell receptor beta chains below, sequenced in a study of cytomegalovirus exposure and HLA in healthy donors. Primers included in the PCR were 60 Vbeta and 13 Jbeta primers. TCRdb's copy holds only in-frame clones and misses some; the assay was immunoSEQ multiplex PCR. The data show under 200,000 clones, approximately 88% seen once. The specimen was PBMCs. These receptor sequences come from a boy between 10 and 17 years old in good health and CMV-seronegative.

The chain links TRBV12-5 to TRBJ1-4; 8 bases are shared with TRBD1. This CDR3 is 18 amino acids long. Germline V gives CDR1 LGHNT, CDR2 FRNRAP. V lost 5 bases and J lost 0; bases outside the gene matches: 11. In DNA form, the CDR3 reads TGTGCTAGTGGTAAAGGCAGGGGGCGCGAGACAACTAATGAAAAACTGTTTTTT. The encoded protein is CASGKGRGRETTNEKLFF.

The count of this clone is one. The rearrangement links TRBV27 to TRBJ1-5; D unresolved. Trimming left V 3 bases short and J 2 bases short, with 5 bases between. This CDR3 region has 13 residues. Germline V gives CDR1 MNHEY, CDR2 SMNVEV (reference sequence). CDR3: CASSLSGNQPQHF. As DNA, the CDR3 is TGTGCCAGCAGTTTGAGTGGCAATCAGCCCCAGCATTTT.

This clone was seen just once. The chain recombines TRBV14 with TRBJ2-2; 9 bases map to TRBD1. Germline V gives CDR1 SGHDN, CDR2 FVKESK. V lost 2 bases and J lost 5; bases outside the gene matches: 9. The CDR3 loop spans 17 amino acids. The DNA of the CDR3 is TGTGCCAGCAGCCAACGCCGGACAGGGGATTTAACCGGGGAGCTGTTTTTT. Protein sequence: CASSQRRTGDLTGELFF.

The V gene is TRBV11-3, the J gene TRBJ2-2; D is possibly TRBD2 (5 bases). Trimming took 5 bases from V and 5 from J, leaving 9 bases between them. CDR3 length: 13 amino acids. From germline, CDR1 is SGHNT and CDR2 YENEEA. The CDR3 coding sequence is TGTGCCAGCAGCCCGTCGGGAACCGGGGAGCTGTTTTTT. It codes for CASSPSGTGELFF.

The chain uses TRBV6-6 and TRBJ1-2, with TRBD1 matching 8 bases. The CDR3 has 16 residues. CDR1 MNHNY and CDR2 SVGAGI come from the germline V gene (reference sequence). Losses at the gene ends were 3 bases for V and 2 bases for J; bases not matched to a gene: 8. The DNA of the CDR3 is TGTGCCAGCAGTTATTACGGACAGGGTGACAACTATGGCTACACCTTC. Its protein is CASSYYGQGDNYGYTF.

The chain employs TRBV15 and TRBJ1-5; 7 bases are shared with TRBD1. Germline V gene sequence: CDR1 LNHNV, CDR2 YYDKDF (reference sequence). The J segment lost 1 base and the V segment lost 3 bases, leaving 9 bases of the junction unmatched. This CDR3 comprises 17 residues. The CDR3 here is CATSREETGLSNQPQHF. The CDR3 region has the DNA TGTGCCACCAGCAGGGAAGAGACAGGGTTAAGCAATCAGCCCCAGCATTTT.

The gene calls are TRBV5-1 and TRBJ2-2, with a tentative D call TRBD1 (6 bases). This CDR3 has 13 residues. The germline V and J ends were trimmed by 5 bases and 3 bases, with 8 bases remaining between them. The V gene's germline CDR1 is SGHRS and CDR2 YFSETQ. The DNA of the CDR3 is TGCGCCAGCAGTCCAGGGGACACCGGGGAGCTGTTTTTT. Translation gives CASSPGDTGELFF.

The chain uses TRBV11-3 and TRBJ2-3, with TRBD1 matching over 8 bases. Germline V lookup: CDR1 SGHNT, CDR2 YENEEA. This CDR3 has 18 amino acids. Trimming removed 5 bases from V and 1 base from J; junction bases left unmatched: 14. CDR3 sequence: CASSPGQGWGSRTDTQYF. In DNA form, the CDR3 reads TGTGCCAGCAGCCCAGGACAGGGCTGGGGGAGCCGCACAGATACGCAGTATTTT.

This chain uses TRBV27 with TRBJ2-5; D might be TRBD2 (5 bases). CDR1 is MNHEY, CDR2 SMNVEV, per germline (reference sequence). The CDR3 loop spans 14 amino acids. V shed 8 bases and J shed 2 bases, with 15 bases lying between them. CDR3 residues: CASRGRPPQETQYF. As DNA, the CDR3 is TGTGCCAGCCGAGGGCGCCCCCCACAAGAGACCCAGTACTTC.

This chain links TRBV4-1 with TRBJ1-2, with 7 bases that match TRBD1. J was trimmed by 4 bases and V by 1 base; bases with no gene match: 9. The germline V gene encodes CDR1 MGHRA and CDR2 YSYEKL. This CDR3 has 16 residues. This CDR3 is CASSQARTGSGYGYTF. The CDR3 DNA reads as TGCGCCAGCAGCCAAGCCAGGACAGGAAGTGGCTATGGCTACACCTTC.

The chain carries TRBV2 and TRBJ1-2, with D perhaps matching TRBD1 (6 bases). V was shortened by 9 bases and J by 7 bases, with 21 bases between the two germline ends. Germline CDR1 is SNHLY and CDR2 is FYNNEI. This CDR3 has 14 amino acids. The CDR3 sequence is CASGGLGGQRGYTF. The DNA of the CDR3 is TGTGCCAGTGGGGGACTAGGGGGGCAGCGTGGCTACACCTTC.

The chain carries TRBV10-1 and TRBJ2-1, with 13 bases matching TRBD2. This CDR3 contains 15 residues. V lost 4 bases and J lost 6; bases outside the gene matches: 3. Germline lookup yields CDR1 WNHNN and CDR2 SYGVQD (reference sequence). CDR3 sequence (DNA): TGCGCCAGCAGTGGGGGACTAGCGGGAACCAATGAGCAGTTCTTC. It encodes CASSGGLAGTNEQFF.

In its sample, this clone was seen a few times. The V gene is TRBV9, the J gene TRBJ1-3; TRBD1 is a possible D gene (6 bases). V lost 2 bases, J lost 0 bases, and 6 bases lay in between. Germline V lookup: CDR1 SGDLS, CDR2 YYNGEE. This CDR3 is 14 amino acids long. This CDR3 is CASSVGHSGNTIYF. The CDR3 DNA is TGTGCCAGCAGCGTGGGACACTCTGGAAACACCATATATTTT.

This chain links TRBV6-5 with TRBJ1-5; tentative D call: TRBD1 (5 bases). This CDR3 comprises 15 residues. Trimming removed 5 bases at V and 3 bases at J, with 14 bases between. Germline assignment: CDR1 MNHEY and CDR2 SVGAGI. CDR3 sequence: CASSPARGFNQPQHF. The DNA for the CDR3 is TGTGCCAGCAGTCCCGCAAGGGGTTTCAATCAGCCCCAGCATTTT.

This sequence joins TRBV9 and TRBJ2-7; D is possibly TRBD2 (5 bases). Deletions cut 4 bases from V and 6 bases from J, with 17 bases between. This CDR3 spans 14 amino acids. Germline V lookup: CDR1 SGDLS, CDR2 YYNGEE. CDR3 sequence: CASSPRALVSEQYF. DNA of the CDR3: TGTGCCAGCAGCCCAAGAGCACTAGTGAGCGAGCAGTACTTC.

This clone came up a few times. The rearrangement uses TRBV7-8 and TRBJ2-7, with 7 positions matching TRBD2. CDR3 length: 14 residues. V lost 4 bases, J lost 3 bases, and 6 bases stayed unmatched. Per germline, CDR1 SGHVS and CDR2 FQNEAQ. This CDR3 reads CASSSFPGGYEQYF. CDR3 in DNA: TGTGCCAGCAGCTCCTTCCCGGGGGGCTACGAGCAGTACTTC.

The CDR3 DNA reads TGTGCCAGCAGGGATGGGACAGGCCTCCGAAACACCATATATTTT. Residues: CASRDGTGLRNTIYF. J is TRBJ1-3 and V is TRBV6-5; the match to TRBD1 covers 8 bases. Germline V gives CDR1 MNHEY, CDR2 SVGAGI. Unmatched junction bases numbered 9, after V lost 6 bases and J lost 5 bases. The CDR3 consists of 15 residues.

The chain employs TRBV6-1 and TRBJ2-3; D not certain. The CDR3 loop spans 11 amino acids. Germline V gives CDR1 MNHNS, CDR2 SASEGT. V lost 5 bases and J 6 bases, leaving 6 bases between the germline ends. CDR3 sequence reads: CASSLVDTQYF. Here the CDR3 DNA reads TGTGCCAGCAGTCTCGTGGATACGCAGTATTTT.